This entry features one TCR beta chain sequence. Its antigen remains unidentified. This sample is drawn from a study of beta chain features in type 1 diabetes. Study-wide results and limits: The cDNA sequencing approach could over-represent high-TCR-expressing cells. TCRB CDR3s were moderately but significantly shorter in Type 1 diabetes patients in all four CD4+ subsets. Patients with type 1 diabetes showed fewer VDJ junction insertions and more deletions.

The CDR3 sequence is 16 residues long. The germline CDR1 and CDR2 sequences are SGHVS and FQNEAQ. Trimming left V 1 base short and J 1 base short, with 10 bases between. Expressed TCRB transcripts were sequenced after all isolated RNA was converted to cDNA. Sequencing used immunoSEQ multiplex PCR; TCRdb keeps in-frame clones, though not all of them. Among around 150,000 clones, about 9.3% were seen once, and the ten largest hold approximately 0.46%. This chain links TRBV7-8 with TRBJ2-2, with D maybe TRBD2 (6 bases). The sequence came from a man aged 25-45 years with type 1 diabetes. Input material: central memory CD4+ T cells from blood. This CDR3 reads CASSLGAGQNTGELFF. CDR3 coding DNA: TGTGCCAGCAGCTTAGGCGCGGGGCAGAACACCGGGGAGCTGTTTTTT.